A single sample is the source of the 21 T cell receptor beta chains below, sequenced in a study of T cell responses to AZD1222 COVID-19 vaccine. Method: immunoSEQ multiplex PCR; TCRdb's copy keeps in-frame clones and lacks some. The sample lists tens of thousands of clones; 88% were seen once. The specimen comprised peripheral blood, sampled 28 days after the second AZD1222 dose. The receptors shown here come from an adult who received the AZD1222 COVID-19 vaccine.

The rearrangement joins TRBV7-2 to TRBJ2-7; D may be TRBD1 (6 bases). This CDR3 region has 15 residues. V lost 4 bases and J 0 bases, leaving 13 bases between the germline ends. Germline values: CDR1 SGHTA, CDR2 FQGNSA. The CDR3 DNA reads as TGTGCCAGCAGCTACGGACCGGACAGCTCCTACGAGCAGTACTTC. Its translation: CASSYGPDSSYEQYF.

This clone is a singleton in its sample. CDR3 in amino acids: CASSQLKMSSGTADEQFF. The CDR3 DNA sequence: TGTGCCAGCAGCCAACTCAAAATGTCGTCCGGGACCGCTGATGAGCAGTTCTTC. The chain couples TRBV7-8 to TRBJ2-1, with D perhaps TRBD1 or TRBD2 (5 bases each). This CDR3 has 18 residues. V was cut by 5 bases and J by 8 bases, with 28 bases left in between. Germline V gene lookup returns CDR1 SGHVS and CDR2 FQNEAQ. The full variable domain, with the rest looked up from reference TRBV7-8 and TRBJ2-1, is GAGVSQSPRYKVAKRGQDVALRCDPISGHVSLFWYQQALGQGPEFLTYFQNEAQLDKSGLPSDRFFAERPEGSVSTLKIQRTQQEDSAVYLCASSQLKMSSGTADEQFFGPGTRLTVL.

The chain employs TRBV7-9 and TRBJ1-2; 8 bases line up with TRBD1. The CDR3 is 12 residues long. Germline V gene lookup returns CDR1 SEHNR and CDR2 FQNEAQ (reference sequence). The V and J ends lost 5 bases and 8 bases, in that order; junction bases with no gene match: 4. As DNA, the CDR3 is TGTGCCAGCAGCCGCTCAGGGGGCGGCTACACCTTC. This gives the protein CASSRSGGGYTF.

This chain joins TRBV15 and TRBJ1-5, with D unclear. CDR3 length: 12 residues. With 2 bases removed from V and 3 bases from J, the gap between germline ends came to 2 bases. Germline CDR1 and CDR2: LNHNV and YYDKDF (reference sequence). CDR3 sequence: CATSRLNQPQHF. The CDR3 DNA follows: TGTGCCACCAGCAGACTCAATCAGCCCCAGCATTTT.

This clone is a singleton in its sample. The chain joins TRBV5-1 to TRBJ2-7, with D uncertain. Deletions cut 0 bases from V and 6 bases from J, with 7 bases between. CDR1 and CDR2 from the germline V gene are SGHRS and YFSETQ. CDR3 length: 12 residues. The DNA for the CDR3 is TGCGCCAGCAGCTTGGGAAGTTTCGAGCAGTACTTC. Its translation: CASSLGSFEQYF.

The CDR3 here is CASSGGQGASDTQYF. The CDR3 DNA is TGTGCCAGTAGTGGAGGGCAGGGGGCTTCGGATACGCAGTATTTT. The genes are TRBV19 and TRBJ2-3; 8 bases are shared with TRBD1. The ends lost 5 bases at V and 6 bases at J; junction bases unmatched: 10. The CDR3 is 15 amino acids. Germline assignment: CDR1 LNHDA and CDR2 SQIVND (reference sequence).

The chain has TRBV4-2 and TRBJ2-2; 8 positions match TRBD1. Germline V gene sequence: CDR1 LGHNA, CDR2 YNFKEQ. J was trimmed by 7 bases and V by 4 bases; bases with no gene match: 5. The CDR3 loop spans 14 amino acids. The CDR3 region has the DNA TGTGCCAGCAGCCCACAGGGGGAGGTCGGGGAGCTGTTTTTT. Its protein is CASSPQGEVGELFF.

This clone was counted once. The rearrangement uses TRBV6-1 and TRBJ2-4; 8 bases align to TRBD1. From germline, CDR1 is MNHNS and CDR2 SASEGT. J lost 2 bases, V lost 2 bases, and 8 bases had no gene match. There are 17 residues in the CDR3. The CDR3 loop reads CASSEPRTGLTKNIQYF. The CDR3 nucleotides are TGTGCCAGCAGTGAACCCCGGACAGGGCTTACCAAAAACATTCAGTACTTC.

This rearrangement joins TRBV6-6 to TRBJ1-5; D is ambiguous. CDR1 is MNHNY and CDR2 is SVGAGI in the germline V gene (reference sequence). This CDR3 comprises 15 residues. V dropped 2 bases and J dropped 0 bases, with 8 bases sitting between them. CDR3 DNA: TGTGCCAGCAGTTACGGGCAGACTAGCAATCAGCCCCAGCATTTT. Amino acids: CASSYGQTSNQPQHF.

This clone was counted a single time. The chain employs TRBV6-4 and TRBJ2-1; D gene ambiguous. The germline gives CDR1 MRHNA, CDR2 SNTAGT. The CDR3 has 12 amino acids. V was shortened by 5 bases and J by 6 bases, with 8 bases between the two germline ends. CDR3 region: CASSPHGNEQFF. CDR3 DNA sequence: TGTGCCAGCAGTCCACACGGCAATGAGCAGTTCTTC.

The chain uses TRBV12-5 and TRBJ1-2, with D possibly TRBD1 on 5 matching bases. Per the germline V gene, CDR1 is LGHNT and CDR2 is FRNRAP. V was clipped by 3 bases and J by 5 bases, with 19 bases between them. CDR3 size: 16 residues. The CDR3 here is CASGLVDNKGFYGYTF. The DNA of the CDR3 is TGTGCTAGTGGTTTAGTTGACAACAAGGGGTTTTATGGCTACACCTTC. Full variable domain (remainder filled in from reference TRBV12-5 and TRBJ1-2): DARVTQTPRHKVTEMGQEVTMRCQPILGHNTVFWYRQTMMQGLELLAYFRNRAPLDDSGMPKDRFSAEMPDATLATLKIQPSEPRDSAVYFCASGLVDNKGFYGYTFGSGTRLTVV.

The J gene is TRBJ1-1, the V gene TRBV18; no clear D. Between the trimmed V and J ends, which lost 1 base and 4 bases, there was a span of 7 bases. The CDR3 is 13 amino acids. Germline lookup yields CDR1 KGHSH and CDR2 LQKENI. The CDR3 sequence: CASSPLRGTEAFF. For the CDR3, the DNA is TGTGCCAGCTCACCACTCAGAGGCACTGAAGCTTTCTTT.

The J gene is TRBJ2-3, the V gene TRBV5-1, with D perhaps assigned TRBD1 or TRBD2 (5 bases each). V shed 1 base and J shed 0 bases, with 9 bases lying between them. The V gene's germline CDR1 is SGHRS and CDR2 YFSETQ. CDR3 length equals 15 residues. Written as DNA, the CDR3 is TGCGCCAGCAGCTTGAGCTGGGGGAGCACAGATACGCAGTATTTT. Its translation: CASSLSWGSTDTQYF.

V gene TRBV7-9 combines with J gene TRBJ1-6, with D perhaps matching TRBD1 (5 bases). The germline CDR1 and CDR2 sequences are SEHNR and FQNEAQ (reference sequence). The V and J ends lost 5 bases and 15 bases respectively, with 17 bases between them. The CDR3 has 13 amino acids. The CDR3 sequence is CASSTTRQSGLHF. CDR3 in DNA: TGTGCCAGCAGCACCACAAGACAGTCCGGCCTCCACTTT.

The CDR3 reads CASSLGATNTGELFF. The CDR3 DNA is TGTGCCAGCAGTTTAGGAGCCACGAACACCGGGGAGCTGTTTTTT. The rearrangement links TRBV28 to TRBJ2-2; D ambiguous. This CDR3 is 15 amino acids long. Trimming took 2 bases from V and 0 from J, leaving 7 bases between them. Germline CDR1 and CDR2: MDHEN and SYDVKM.

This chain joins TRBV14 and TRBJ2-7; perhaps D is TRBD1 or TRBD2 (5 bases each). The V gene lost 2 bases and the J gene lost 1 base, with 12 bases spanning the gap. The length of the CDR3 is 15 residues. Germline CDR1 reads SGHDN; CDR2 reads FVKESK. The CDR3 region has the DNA TGTGCCAGCAGCCAACCTCAGAGGGGTTCCTACGAGCAGTACTTC. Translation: CASSQPQRGSYEQYF.

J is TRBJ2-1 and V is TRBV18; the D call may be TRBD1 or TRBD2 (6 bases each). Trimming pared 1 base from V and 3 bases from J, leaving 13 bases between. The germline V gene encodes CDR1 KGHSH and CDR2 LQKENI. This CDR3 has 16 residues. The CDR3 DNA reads TGTGCCAGCTCACCACAGGGGGGAGGACTCTACAATGAGCAGTTCTTC. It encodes CASSPQGGGLYNEQFF.

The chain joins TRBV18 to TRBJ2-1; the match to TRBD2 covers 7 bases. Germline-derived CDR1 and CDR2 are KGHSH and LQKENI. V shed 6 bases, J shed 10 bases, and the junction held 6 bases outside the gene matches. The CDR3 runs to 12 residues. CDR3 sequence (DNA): TGTGCCAGCTCTCAAAGGGGAGGGGAGCAGTTCTTC. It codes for CASSQRGGEQFF.

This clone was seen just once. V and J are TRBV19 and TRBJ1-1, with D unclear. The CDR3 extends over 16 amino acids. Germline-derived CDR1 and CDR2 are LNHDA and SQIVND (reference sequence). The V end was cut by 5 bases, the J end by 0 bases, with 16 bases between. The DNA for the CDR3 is TGTGCCAGTAGTTCCCCCCAACAGTTAATGAACACTGAAGCTTTCTTT. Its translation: CASSSPQQLMNTEAFF.

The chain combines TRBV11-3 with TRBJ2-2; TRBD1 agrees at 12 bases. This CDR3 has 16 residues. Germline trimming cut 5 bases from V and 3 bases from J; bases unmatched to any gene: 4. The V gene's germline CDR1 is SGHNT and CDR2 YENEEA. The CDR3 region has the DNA TGTGCCAGCAGCCCGGGACAGGGGGCCGACACCGGGGAGCTGTTTTTT. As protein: CASSPGQGADTGELFF.

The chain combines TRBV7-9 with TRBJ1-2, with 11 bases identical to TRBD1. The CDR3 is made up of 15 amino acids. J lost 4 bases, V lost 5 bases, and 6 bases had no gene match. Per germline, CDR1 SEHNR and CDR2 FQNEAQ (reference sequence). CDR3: CASSGTGTGGYGYTF. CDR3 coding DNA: TGTGCCAGCAGCGGGACCGGGACAGGGGGCTATGGCTACACCTTC.